These 30 T cell receptor beta chains share one sample of origin, sequenced in a study of Graves' ophthalmopathy and Graves' hyperthyroidism. Amplified TCR beta CDR3 regions were obtained using RNA transcripts as template. HTBI-primed first-round RT-PCR preceded second-round multiplex PCR. TCRdb redid the calling of the multiplex PCR reads with MiXCR, one entry per CDR3 protein. Of approximately 500,000 distinct CDR3 sequences in the sample, 14% were seen once. The sample consisted of blood. These receptors were obtained from a woman aged 25 to 39 with Graves' ophthalmopathy.

On this clonotype itself: Being one base from a much bigger clone, this may be a read error. The V call is TRBV20-1, the J call TRBJ1-5; 8 bases are shared with TRBD1. The CDR3 covers 14 residues. V lost 6 bases and J lost 8; bases outside the gene matches: 12. The germline V gene has CDR1 DFQATT and CDR2 SNEGSKA (reference sequence). This chain's CDR3 is CSAAPGQGAEPQHF. CDR3 coding DNA: TGCAGTGCCGCCCCCGGACAGGGTGCTGAGCCCCAGCATTTT.

This clonotype was seen repeatedly, ten times or more. The rearrangement uses TRBV6-1 and TRBJ1-1; 9 bases align to TRBD1. There are 15 residues in the CDR3. V lost 2 bases to trimming and J lost 3 bases; unmatched junction nucleotides: 4. Germline lookup yields CDR1 MNHNS and CDR2 SASEGT. The CDR3 bases are TGTGCCAGCAGTGAACCGTACAGGGGGCACACTGAAGCTTTCTTT. This translates into CASSEPYRGHTEAFF.

This clonotype was recorded at least ten times. This chain joins TRBV7-2 and TRBJ2-7, with D perhaps given as TRBD1 or TRBD2 (5 bases each). Trimming stripped 3 bases from V and 5 bases from J, with 14 bases between. The CDR3 totals 14 residues. Germline V CDR1 and CDR2: SGHTA, FQGNSA. The CDR3, as DNA: TGTGCCAGCAGCTTGGGGGACCTCGAGGACGAGCAGTACTTC. Encoded protein: CASSLGDLEDEQYF.

Ten or more counts support this clonotype. This chain links TRBV12-3 or TRBV12-4 with TRBJ1-3; TRBD1 matches at 7 bases. V gave up 6 bases and J gave up 1 base; unmatched junction bases: 6. The CDR3 totals 15 residues. CDR3 amino acids: CASSERGHSGNTIYF. The CDR3, as DNA: TGTGCCAGCAGCGAAAGGGGGCATTCTGGAAACACCATATATTTT.

This clonotype was recorded at least ten times. V and J are TRBV5-1 and TRBJ2-5; 9 nucleotides agree with TRBD1. The CDR3 length is 18 residues. The J segment lost 1 base and the V segment lost 0 bases, leaving 10 bases of the junction unmatched. Germline V gene sequence: CDR1 SGHRS, CDR2 YFSETQ. CDR3 coding DNA: TGCGCCAGCAGCTTGGGACAGGGGGTCCGGCGGCCCCAAGAGACCCAGTACTTC. Its protein is CASSLGQGVRRPQETQYF.

This clonotype was detected many times. The chain carries TRBV7-8 and TRBJ2-7; D assignment may be TRBD1 or TRBD2 (5 bases each). The CDR3 extends over 14 amino acids. The V end was cut by 0 bases, the J end by 1 base, with 7 bases between. In germline, CDR1 is SGHVS, CDR2 FQNEAQ. The DNA for the CDR3 is TGTGCCAGCAGCTTAGCGGGGGTATCCTACGAGCAGTACTTC. This codes for CASSLAGVSYEQYF.

This clonotype was seen repeatedly, ten times or more. This sequence joins TRBV5-1 and TRBJ2-7; 11 bases match TRBD1. The germline V gene has CDR1 SGHRS and CDR2 YFSETQ. The CDR3 extends over 12 amino acids. Losses at the gene ends were 4 bases for V and 12 bases for J; bases not matched to a gene: 6. The CDR3 DNA is TGCGCCAGCAGCAGATCGGACAGGGGGCTGTACTTC. Its translation is CASSRSDRGLYF.

Many counts were recorded for this clonotype. The chain couples TRBV29-1 to TRBJ2-5, with 9 bases that match TRBD1. Germline values: CDR1 SQVTM, CDR2 ANQGSEA. V lost 4 bases, J lost 2 bases, and 5 bases stayed unmatched. The CDR3 consists of 14 residues. Written as DNA, the CDR3 is TGCAGCGTTGGGTTCGGGACAGGGCAAGAGACCCAGTACTTC. Amino acid sequence: CSVGFGTGQETQYF. Looking up the rest from reference TRBV29-1 and TRBJ2-5 gives the full variable domain: SAVISQKPSRDICQRGTSLTIQCQVDSQVTMMFWYRQQPGQSLTLIATANQGSEATYESGFVIDKFPISRPNLTFSTLTVSNMSPEDSSIYLCSVGFGTGQETQYFGPGTRLLVL.

The genes are TRBV6-1 and TRBJ2-7, with D perhaps matching TRBD2 (7 bases). Germline CDR1 is MNHNS and CDR2 is SASEGT. The CDR3 spans 14 residues. V lost 2 bases and J lost 5, with 13 bases in between. The DNA of the CDR3 is TGTGCCAGCAGTGAAAGCGGGACACGGCACGAGCAGTACTTC. It encodes CASSESGTRHEQYF.

The sample holds many counts of this clonotype. This chain joins TRBV2 and TRBJ2-5; D may be TRBD1 (6 bases). V gave up 7 bases and J gave up 0 bases, with 12 bases separating them. CDR3 length: 14 residues. Germline CDR1 and CDR2: SNHLY and FYNNEI. The chain's CDR3 is CASNPDRHQETQYF. The DNA of the CDR3 is TGTGCCAGCAACCCCGACAGGCACCAAGAGACCCAGTACTTC.

This clonotype was counted ten times or more. This chain uses TRBV2 with TRBJ1-6; tentatively, D is TRBD1 (6 bases). V was trimmed by 6 bases and J by 0 bases, leaving 12 bases between them. The CDR3 sequence is 16 residues long. Germline V gene sequence: CDR1 SNHLY, CDR2 FYNNEI. The CDR3 DNA reads as TGTGCCAGCAGCAGGGGATTTCTCTCCTATAATTCACCCCTCCACTTT. Its translation: CASSRGFLSYNSPLHF.

Only a few counts were recorded for this clonotype. V usage is TRBV28 and J usage is TRBJ2-4; D gene ambiguous. Germline CDR1 MDHEN, CDR2 SYDVKM. The CDR3 contains 12 residues. V gave up 7 bases and J gave up 7 bases, with 11 bases separating them. CDR3 bases: TGTGCCAGCAACGGCGTTGGGAACATTCAGTACTTC. Translated: CASNGVGNIQYF.

This clonotype has a count of ten or more. The chain employs TRBV6-1 and TRBJ1-5; D is perhaps TRBD1 (5 bases). Germline-derived CDR1 and CDR2 are MNHNS and SASEGT. This CDR3 spans 13 amino acids. Deletions cut 8 bases from V and 1 base from J, with 9 bases between. The CDR3 spells CASLQGSNQPQHF. The CDR3 region has the DNA TGTGCCAGCCTCCAGGGAAGCAATCAGCCCCAGCATTTT.

This clonotype was detected many times. The V gene is TRBV20-1, the J gene TRBJ1-6, with D maybe TRBD1 (6 bases). The CDR3 totals 16 residues. V was pared by 2 bases and J by 1 base, with 12 bases between. CDR1 DFQATT and CDR2 SNEGSKA come from the germline V gene (reference sequence). The CDR3 coding sequence is TGCAGTGCTAGATGGGGGGGCGCATCCTATAATTCACCCCTCCACTTT. Translated, it gives CSARWGGASYNSPLHF.

This clonotype was counted only a few times. The gene calls are TRBV5-6 and TRBJ1-1; possible D gene TRBD1, 5 bases. Trimming removed 2 bases at V and 8 bases at J, with 13 bases between. Per germline, CDR1 SGHDT and CDR2 YYEEEE. The CDR3 length is 13 residues. CDR3 in amino acids: CASSLGAELEAFF. CDR3 DNA sequence: TGTGCCAGCAGCTTAGGGGCAGAACTCGAAGCTTTCTTT.

In its sample, this clonotype was seen many times. The chain couples TRBV28 to TRBJ1-1; D possibly corresponds to TRBD1 (5 bases). There are 17 residues in the CDR3. The germline V gene encodes CDR1 MDHEN and CDR2 SYDVKM. V lost 8 bases and J 7 bases, leaving 29 bases between the germline ends. The CDR3 nucleotides are TGTGCCAGCTGGCTTGGTCGGGCAGGGCAAAGGGAGGGTGAAGCTTTCTTT. It codes for CASWLGRAGQREGEAFF.

This clonotype occurred many times. The chain joins TRBV12-3 or TRBV12-4 to TRBJ1-2; 7 nucleotides agree with TRBD1. CDR3 length: 16 residues. The trim removed 2 bases at V and 6 bases at J, leaving 12 bases unmatched. CDR3 residues: CASSLRGDSKEDGYTF. As DNA, the CDR3 is TGTGCCAGCAGTTTAAGAGGGGACAGTAAAGAGGATGGCTACACCTTC.

J is TRBJ1-2 and V is TRBV3-1; possible D gene TRBD1, 6 bases. V lost 4 bases and J 5 bases, leaving 20 bases between the germline ends. From germline, CDR1 is LGHDT and CDR2 YNNKEL (reference sequence). The CDR3 totals 16 residues. The CDR3, as DNA: TGTGCCAGCAGCCTTCGAGACAGGCCAGGAGGGTATGGCTACACCTTC. It encodes CASSLRDRPGGYGYTF.

The chain has TRBV9 and TRBJ2-7; no clear D gene. Germline CDR1 SGDLS, CDR2 YYNGEE. V lost 0 bases, J lost 3 bases, and 10 bases lay in between. This CDR3 contains 14 residues. CDR3 in DNA: TGTGCCAGCAGCGTAGCGGCAGCACACTACGAGCAGTACGTC. Translating gives CASSVAAAHYEQYV.

The chain couples TRBV20-1 to TRBJ1-1; D gene ambiguous. Germline CDR1 DFQATT, CDR2 SNEGSKA (reference sequence). V shed 5 bases and J shed 7 bases, with 11 bases lying between them. The CDR3 runs to 11 residues. CDR3 DNA: TGCAGTGCTGTCTTGTATGGTGAAGCTTTCTTT. Its translation: CSAVLYGEAFF.

This clonotype was seen repeatedly, ten times or more. The chain uses TRBV19 and TRBJ1-1; 9 nucleotides align to TRBD1. The CDR3 sequence is 15 residues long. Germline V CDR1 and CDR2: LNHDA, SQIVND (reference sequence). Trimming cost V 5 bases and J 1 base; bases outside gene matches: 5. The CDR3 region is CASSAQGQGNTEAFF. CDR3 in DNA: TGTGCCAGTAGTGCCCAGGGACAGGGGAACACTGAAGCTTTCTTT.

This clonotype was observed many times. The chain joins TRBV28 to TRBJ2-7; TRBD1 agrees at 7 bases. The J segment lost 0 bases and the V segment lost 5 bases, leaving 16 bases of the junction unmatched. CDR3 length equals 18 residues. From germline, CDR1 is MDHEN and CDR2 SYDVKM. In DNA, the CDR3 is TGTGCCAGCAGTCCACTTAGAGGTTCGGGACAGAGCTCCTACGAGCAGTACTTC. Translating it yields CASSPLRGSGQSSYEQYF.

The chain recombines TRBV3-1 with TRBJ2-7; D possibly corresponds to TRBD1 (6 bases). V was shortened by 3 bases and J by 1 base, with 19 bases between the two germline ends. The CDR3 totals 17 residues. Germline V lookup: CDR1 LGHDT, CDR2 YNNKEL (reference sequence). The chain's CDR3 is CASSQRGTGIRSYEQYF. Here the CDR3 DNA reads TGTGCCAGCAGCCAGCGCGGAACAGGGATTCGGTCCTACGAGCAGTACTTC.

This clonotype showed up many times. CDR3 sequence reads: CASSGLQGSGNTIYF. The CDR3 DNA is TGTGCCAGCAGCGGGCTGCAAGGGTCTGGAAACACCATATATTTT. The V gene is TRBV11-2, the J gene TRBJ1-3, with no clear D. The CDR3 sequence is 15 residues long. Trimming stripped 5 bases from V and 1 base from J, with 12 bases between. Germline V gene sequence: CDR1 SGHAT, CDR2 FQNNGV.

The table lists this clonotype with many counts. This chain links TRBV28 with TRBJ2-5, with 10 bases that match TRBD2. This CDR3 comprises 15 residues. Germline V gene data show CDR1 as MDHEN and CDR2 as SYDVKM. Trimming at V came to 2 bases and at J to 2 bases, leaving 2 bases not matched to a gene. For the CDR3, the DNA is TGTGCCAGCAGTTTAGGGACTAGCGATCAAGAGACCCAGTACTTC. Encoded protein: CASSLGTSDQETQYF.

In this sample, this clonotype turned up many times. J is TRBJ2-7 and V is TRBV12-3 or TRBV12-4; D unresolved. The CDR3 is 14 residues long. V was shortened by 6 bases and J by 2 bases, with 14 bases between the two germline ends. CDR3 sequence (DNA): TGTGCCAGCAGCCACCCGGACCATCCCTACGAGCAGTACTTC. This gives the protein CASSHPDHPYEQYF.

The J gene is TRBJ2-7, the V gene TRBV11-2, with a weak D call TRBD1 (6 bases). The CDR3 has 18 residues. V lost 0 bases and J 6 bases, leaving 24 bases between the germline ends. CDR1 and CDR2 from the germline V gene are SGHAT and FQNNGV. In DNA, the CDR3 is TGTGCCAGCAGCTTAGATGGGGGCGGACGCCTTGGTCGGAGCGAGCAGTACTTC. Translating gives CASSLDGGGRLGRSEQYF.

The chain has TRBV3-1 and TRBJ1-5; no definite D call. The ends were cut back, 4 bases at V and 5 bases at J, with 9 bases in the middle. Germline loops: CDR1 LGHDT, CDR2 YNNKEL (reference sequence). This CDR3 spans 13 amino acids. The DNA of the CDR3 is TGTGCCAGCAGCCTGTGGACTGATCAGCCCCAGCATTTT. This encodes CASSLWTDQPQHF. Combining the CDR3 with reference TRBV3-1 and TRBJ1-5 gives the whole variable domain DTAVSQTPKYLVTQMGNDKSIKCEQNLGHDTMYWYKQDSKKFLKIMFSYNNKELIINETVPNRFSPKSPDKAHLNLHINSLELGDSAVYFCASSLWTDQPQHFGDGTRLSIL.

This clonotype was detected ten times or more. The genes are TRBV19 and TRBJ1-1; 7 bases fit TRBD1. Germline CDR1 is LNHDA and CDR2 is SQIVND (reference sequence). J was trimmed by 4 bases and V by 6 bases; bases with no gene match: 8. This CDR3 has 14 amino acids. This CDR3 is CASRRQGQGTEAFF. Written as DNA, the CDR3 is TGTGCCAGTAGGAGACAGGGCCAGGGCACTGAAGCTTTCTTT.

This chain joins TRBV11-2 and TRBJ2-5, with 10 bases identical to TRBD1. Germline-derived CDR1 and CDR2 are SGHAT and FQNNGV. Trimming cost V 5 bases and J 5 bases; bases outside gene matches: 11. The length of the CDR3 is 16 residues. The CDR3 is CASSHIAGTGDETQYF. The CDR3 DNA follows: TGTGCCAGCAGCCATATTGCCGGGACAGGGGACGAGACCCAGTACTTC.